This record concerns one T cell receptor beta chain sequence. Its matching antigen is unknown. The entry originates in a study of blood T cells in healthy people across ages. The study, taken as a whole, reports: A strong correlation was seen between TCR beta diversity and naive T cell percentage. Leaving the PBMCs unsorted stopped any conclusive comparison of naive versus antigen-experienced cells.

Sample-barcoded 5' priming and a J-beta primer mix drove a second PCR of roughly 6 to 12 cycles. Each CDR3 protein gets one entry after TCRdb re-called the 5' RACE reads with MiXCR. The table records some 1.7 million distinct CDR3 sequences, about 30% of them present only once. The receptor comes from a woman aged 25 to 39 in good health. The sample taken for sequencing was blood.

CDR3 sequence (DNA): TGTGCCAGCAGTGAGTTCGGCGGGGGAATCGACGAGCAGTACTTC. Translating it yields CASSEFGGGIDEQYF. The rearrangement joins TRBV2 to TRBJ2-4; 7 nucleotides align to TRBD2. The J call may be faulty, since TRBJ2-7 better matches the DNA end. This CDR3 spans 15 amino acids. CDR1 is SNHLY and CDR2 is FYNNEI in the germline V gene.